This T cell receptor (beta chain) was sequenced for a study of blood T cell repertoires in COVID-19. Assay: immunoSEQ multiplex PCR; the TCRdb copy retains only in-frame clones and omits some. The sample yields around 190,000 clones, less than 85% seen once. Germline V gene data show CDR1 as KGHSH and CDR2 as LQKENI. The V end was cut by 0 bases, the J end by 7 bases, with 12 bases between. The CDR3 totals 14 residues. This clonotype was sampled from a woman aged 30 to 39 who had recovered from COVID-19. The chain links TRBV18 to TRBJ1-1, with D possibly matching TRBD1 (6 bases). The material sequenced was PBMCs or T cells enriched from blood (not recorded which). The CDR3 loop is CASSPPRGMSEAFF. Written as DNA, the CDR3 is TGTGCCAGCTCACCACCAAGGGGGATGAGTGAAGCTTTCTTT. The full variable domain, with the rest looked up from reference TRBV18 and TRBJ1-1, is NAGVMQNPRHLVRRRGQEARLRCSPMKGHSHVYWYRQLPEEGLKFMVYLQKENIIDESGMPKERFSAEFPKEGPSILRIQQVVRGDSAAYFCASSPPRGMSEAFFGQGTRLTVV.